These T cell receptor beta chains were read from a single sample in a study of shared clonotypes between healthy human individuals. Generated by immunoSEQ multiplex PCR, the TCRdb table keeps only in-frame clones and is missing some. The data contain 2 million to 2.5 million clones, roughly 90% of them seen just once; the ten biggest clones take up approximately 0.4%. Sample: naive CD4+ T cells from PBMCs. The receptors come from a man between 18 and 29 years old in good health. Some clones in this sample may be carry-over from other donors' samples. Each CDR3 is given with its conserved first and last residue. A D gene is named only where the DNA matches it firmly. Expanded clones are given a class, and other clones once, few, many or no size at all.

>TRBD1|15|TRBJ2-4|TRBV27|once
CASSRSMDRGNIQYF
TGTGCCAGCAGTCGCTCCATGGACAGGGGTAACATTCAGTACTTC
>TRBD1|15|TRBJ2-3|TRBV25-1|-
CASSSQGAVTDTQYF
TGTGCCAGCAGTTCGCAGGGGGCAGTGACAGATACGCAGTATTTT
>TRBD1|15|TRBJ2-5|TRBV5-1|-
CASSFSGTGEETQYF
TGCGCCAGCAGCTTCTCCGGGACAGGGGAAGAGACCCAGTACTTC
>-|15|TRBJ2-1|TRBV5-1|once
CASSLFSRSYNEQFF
TGCGCCAGCAGCCTCTTTAGCCGTTCCTACAATGAGCAGTTCTTC
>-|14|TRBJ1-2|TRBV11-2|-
CASSLVAPNYGYTF
TGTGCCAGCAGCTTAGTAGCACCTAACTATGGCTACACCTTC
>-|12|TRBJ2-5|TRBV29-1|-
CSVDRVPETQYF
TGCAGCGTTGACAGGGTTCCAGAGACCCAGTACTTC
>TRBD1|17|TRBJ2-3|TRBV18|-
CASSPRDRPGQTDTQYF
TGTGCCAGCTCACCCAGGGACAGGCCCGGTCAAACAGATACGCAGTATTTT
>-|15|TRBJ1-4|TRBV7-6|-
CASSTPGPTIEKLFF
TGTGCCAGCAGCACCCCCGGGCCAACGATTGAAAAACTGTTTTTT
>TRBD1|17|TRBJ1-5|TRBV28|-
CASSTRGWDRGLQPQHF
TGTGCCAGCAGTACCCGGGGGTGGGACAGGGGGCTTCAGCCCCAGCATTTT
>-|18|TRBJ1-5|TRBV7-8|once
CASSPLPGGWNSNQPQHF
TGTGCCAGCAGCCCGCTACCGGGGGGGTGGAATAGCAATCAGCCCCAGCATTTT
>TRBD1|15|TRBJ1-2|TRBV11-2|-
CASSLDRETGDGYTF
TGTGCCAGCAGCTTAGATCGGGAGACAGGGGATGGCTACACCTTC
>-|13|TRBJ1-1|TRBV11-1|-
CASSFGRNTEAFF
TGTGCCAGCAGCTTCGGCAGGAACACTGAAGCTTTCTTT
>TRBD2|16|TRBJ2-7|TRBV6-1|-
CASSDYFSGSSYEQYF
TGTGCCAGCAGTGATTACTTTAGCGGGTCCTCCTACGAGCAGTACTTC
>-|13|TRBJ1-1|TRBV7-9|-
CASSLGQSTEAFF
TGTGCCAGCAGCTTAGGACAGTCTACTGAAGCTTTCTTT
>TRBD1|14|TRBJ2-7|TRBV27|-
CATIRGPGVGEQYF
TGTGCCACCATCAGGGGGCCGGGGGTTGGCGAGCAGTACTTC
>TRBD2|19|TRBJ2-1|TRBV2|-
CASSEALWLAGRSYNEQFF
TGTGCCAGCAGTGAAGCGCTCTGGCTAGCGGGTCGATCCTACAATGAGCAGTTCTTC
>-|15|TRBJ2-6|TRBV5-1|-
CASSLQGSGANVLTF
TGCGCCAGCAGCCTTCAAGGCTCTGGGGCCAACGTCCTGACTTTC
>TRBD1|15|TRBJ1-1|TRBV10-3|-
CAISGGGQPNTEAFF
TGTGCCATCAGTGGGGGGGGACAGCCGAACACTGAAGCTTTCTTT
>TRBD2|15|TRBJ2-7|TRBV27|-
CASRLNSGRVYEQYF
TGTGCCAGCAGACTGAATAGCGGGAGGGTCTACGAGCAGTACTTC
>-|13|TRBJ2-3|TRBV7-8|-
CALRADSTDTQYF
TGTGCCCTCCGAGCAGATAGCACAGATACGCAGTATTTT
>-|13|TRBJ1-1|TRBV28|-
CASSFFGGTEAFF
TGTGCCAGCAGTTTTTTCGGGGGCACTGAAGCTTTCTTT
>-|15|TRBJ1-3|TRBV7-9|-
CASSAGTLSGNTIYF
TGTGCCAGCAGCGCCGGGACACTGTCTGGAAACACCATATATTTT
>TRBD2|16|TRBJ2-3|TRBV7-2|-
CASSFGLAQSTDTQYF
TGTGCCAGCAGCTTTGGACTAGCCCAGAGCACAGATACGCAGTATTTT
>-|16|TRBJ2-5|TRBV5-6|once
CASSFRSRTVQETQYF
TGTGCCAGCAGCTTCAGGTCCCGGACGGTGCAAGAGACCCAGTACTTC
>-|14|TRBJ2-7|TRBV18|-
CASSPPSVAYEQYF
TGTGCCAGCTCACCACCTTCTGTCGCCTACGAGCAGTACTTC
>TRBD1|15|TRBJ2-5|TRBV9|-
CASSPTGGMGETQYF
TGTGCCAGCAGCCCGACAGGGGGAATGGGGGAGACCCAGTACTTC
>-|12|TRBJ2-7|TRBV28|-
CASGRGSYEQYF
TGTGCCAGCGGCCGAGGGAGCTACGAGCAGTACTTC
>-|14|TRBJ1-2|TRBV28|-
CASSPLTANYGYTF
TGTGCCAGCAGCCCCCTGACGGCTAACTATGGCTACACCTTC
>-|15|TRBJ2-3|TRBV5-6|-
CASSLGLGGTDTQYF
TGTGCCAGCAGCTTGGGGCTAGGAGGCACAGATACGCAGTATTTT